This T cell receptor beta chain was observed in a study of blood T cells in healthy people across ages. Germline V gene sequence: CDR1 MDHEN, CDR2 SYDVKM. CDR3 length: 15 residues. General observations from the study: Conclusively comparing naive with antigen-experienced cells was impossible with unsorted PBMCs.

This clonotype was observed a handful of times. Its antigen remains unknown. A second about 7 to 12 cycle PCR used barcoded and J-beta primers. TCRdb reprocessed the 5' RACE reads with MiXCR, giving one entry per CDR3 protein. Seen here are around 1,000,000 distinct CDR3 sequences, under 30% observed once, and the top ten hold approximately 0.79%. This same sample was also part of a study on T cells of mothers and their children. According to that study: Once extracted, all RNA went into cDNA synthesis at approximately 1.6 ug per 15 ul. Every mother produced more than 9.5 million TCR beta CDR3 reads, whereas every child provided about 3 million. When mothers and children were related, their normalized repertoire overlap, which was always slightly higher, did not differ significantly from that of unrelated pairs.

The chain carries TRBV28 and TRBJ2-5; TRBD2 aligns across 7 bases. The J call is uncertain, as TRBJ2-1 better fits the DNA end. The sample comprised blood. This clonotype was obtained from a girl aged 2 to 10 in good health. CDR3: CASSPLRLADNEQFF. In DNA form, the CDR3 reads TGTGCCAGCAGTCCTCTCCGACTAGCAGACAATGAGCAGTTCTTC.